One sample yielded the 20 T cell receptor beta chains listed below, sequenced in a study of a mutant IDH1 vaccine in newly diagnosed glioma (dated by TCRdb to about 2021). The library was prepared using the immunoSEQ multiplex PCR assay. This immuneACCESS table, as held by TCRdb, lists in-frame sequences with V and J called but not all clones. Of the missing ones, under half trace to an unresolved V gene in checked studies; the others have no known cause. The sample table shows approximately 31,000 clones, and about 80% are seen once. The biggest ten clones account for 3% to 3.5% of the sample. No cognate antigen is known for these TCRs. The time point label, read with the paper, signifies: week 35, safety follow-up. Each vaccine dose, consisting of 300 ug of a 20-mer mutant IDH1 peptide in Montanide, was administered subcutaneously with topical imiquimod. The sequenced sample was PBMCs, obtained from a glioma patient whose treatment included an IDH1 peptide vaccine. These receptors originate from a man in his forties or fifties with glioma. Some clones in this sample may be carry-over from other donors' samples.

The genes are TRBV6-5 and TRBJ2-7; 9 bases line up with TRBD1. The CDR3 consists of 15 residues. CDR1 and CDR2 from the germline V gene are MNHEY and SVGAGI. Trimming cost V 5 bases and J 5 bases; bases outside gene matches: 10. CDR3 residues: CASSKSRDRDNEQYF. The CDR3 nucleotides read TGTGCCAGCAGTAAAAGCCGGGACAGGGACAACGAGCAGTACTTC.

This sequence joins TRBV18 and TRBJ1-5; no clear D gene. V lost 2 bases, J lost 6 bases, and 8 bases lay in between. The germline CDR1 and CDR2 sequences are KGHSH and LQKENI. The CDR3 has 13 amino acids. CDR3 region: CASSPNSGQPQHF. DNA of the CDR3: TGTGCCAGCTCACCAAACAGCGGTCAGCCCCAGCATTTT.

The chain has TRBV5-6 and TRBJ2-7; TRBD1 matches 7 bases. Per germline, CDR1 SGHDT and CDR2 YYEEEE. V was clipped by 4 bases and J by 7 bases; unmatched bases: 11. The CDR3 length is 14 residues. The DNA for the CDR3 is TGTGCCAGCAGCCTGGGACAGACGCCGGTAGAGCAGTACTTC. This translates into CASSLGQTPVEQYF.

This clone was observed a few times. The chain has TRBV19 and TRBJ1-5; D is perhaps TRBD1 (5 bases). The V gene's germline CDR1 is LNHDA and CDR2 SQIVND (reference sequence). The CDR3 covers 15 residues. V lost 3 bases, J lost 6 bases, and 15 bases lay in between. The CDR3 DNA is TGTGCCAGTAGTATGTCTCCGTTAGGGGCTCAGCCCCAGCATTTT. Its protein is CASSMSPLGAQPQHF. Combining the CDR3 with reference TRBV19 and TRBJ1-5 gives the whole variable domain DGGITQSPKYLFRKEGQNVTLSCEQNLNHDAMYWYRQDPGQGLRLIYYSQIVNDFQKGDIAEGYSVSREKKESFPLTVTSAQKNPTAFYLCASSMSPLGAQPQHFGDGTRLSIL.

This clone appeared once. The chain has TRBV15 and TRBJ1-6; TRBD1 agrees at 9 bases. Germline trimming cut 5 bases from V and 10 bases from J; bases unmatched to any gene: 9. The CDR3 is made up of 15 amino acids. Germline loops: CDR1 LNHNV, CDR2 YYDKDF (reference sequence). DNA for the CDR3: TGTGCCACCAGCGGAACAGGGGGCGGGCGGTCACCCCTCCACTTT. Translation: CATSGTGGGRSPLHF.

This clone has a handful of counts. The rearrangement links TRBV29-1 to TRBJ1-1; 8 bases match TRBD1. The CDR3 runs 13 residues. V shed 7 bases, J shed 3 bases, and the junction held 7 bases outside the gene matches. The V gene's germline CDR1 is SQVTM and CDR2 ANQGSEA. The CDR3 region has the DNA TGCAGCGCTCGGACAGGGAAGGACACTGAAGCTTTCTTT. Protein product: CSARTGKDTEAFF.

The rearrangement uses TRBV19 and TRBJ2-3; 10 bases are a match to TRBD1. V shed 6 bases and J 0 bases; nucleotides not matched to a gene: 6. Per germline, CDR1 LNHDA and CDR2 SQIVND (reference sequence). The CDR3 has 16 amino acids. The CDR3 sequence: CASSRTGGGSTDTQYF. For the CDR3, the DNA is TGTGCCAGTAGCAGGACAGGGGGAGGGAGCACAGATACGCAGTATTTT.

The CDR3, as DNA: TGTGCCAGCAGCTTACCGGGACAGGGGTACTCCTACGAGCAGTACTTC. Protein: CASSLPGQGYSYEQYF. The chain carries TRBV7-9 and TRBJ2-7; TRBD1 matches at 10 bases. The junction had 4 bases not matched to a gene; V was cut back by 2 bases and J by 0 bases. The CDR3 is made up of 16 amino acids. Germline V CDR1 and CDR2: SEHNR, FQNEAQ (reference sequence).

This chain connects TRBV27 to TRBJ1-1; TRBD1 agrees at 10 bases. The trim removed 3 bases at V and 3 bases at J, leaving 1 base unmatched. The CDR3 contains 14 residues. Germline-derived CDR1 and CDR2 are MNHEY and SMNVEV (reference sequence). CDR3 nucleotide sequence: TGTGCCAGCAGTTTGGGACAGGGGCACACTGAAGCTTTCTTT. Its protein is CASSLGQGHTEAFF.

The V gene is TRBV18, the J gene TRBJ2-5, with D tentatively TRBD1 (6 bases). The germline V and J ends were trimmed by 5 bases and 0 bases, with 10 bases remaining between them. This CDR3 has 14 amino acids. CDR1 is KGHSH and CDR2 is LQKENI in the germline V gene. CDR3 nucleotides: TGTGCCAGCTCAGCGACAGGAAACCAAGAGACCCAGTACTTC. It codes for CASSATGNQETQYF.

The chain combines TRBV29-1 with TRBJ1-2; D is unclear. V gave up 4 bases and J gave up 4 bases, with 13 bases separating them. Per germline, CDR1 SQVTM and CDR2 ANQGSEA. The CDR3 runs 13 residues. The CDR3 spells CSVGASNGYGYTF. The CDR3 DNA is TGCAGCGTTGGGGCCTCAAATGGCTATGGCTACACCTTC.

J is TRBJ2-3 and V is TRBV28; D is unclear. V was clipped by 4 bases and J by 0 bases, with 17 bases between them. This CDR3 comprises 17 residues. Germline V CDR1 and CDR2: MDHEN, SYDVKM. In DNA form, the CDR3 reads TGTGCCAGCAGTTATAGCAAGGCGGCAGGTAGCACAGATACGCAGTATTTT. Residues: CASSYSKAAGSTDTQYF.

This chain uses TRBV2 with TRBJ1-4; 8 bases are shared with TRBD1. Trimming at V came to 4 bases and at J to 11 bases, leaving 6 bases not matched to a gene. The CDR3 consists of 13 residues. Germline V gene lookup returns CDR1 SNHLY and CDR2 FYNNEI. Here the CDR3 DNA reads TGTGCCAGCAGTGGAATGCAGGGGGCGAAACTGTTTTTT. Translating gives CASSGMQGAKLFF. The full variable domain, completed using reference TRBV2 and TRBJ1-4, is EPEVTQTPSHQVTQMGQEVILRCVPISNHLYFYWYRQILGQKVEFLVSFYNNEISEKSEIFDDQFSVERPDGSNFTLKIRSTKLEDSAMYFCASSGMQGAKLFFGSGTQLSVL.

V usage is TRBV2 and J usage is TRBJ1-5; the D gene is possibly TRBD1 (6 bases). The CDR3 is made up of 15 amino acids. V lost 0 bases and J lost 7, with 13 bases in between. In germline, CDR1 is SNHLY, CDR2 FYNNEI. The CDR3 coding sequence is TGTGCCAGCAGTGAAGCATGGGGGGCACGGCAGCCCCAGCATTTT. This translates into CASSEAWGARQPQHF.

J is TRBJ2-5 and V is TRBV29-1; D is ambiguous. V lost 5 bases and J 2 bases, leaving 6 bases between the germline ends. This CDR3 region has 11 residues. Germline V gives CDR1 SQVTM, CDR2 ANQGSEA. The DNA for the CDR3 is TGCAGCGTTCGTCCTCAAGAGACCCAGTACTTC. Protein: CSVRPQETQYF.

The DNA of the CDR3 is TGTGCCTGGAGCGGGGACAGATGGTACGAGCCCCAGCATTTT. Its protein is CAWSGDRWYEPQHF. This sequence joins TRBV30 and TRBJ1-5; TRBD1 matches at 7 bases. This CDR3 is built from 14 residues. V gave up 3 bases and J gave up 8 bases; unmatched junction bases: 10. Germline assignment: CDR1 GTSNPN and CDR2 SVGIG (reference sequence).

The CDR3 region has the DNA TGTGCCAGCAGCCAGACGGCTGGTGGGGATAACTATGGCTACACCTTC. This translates into CASSQTAGGDNYGYTF. The V call is TRBV7-9, the J call TRBJ1-2; D is unclear. This CDR3 region has 16 residues. CDR1 is SEHNR, CDR2 FQNEAQ, per germline (reference sequence). V dropped 5 bases and J dropped 1 base, with 17 bases sitting between them. Full variable domain (remainder filled in from reference TRBV7-9 and TRBJ1-2): DTGVSQNPRHKITKRGQNVTFRCDPISEHNRLYWYRQTLGQGPEFLTYFQNEAQLEKSRLLSDRFSAERPKGSFSTLEIQRTEQGDSAMYLCASSQTAGGDNYGYTFGSGTRLTVV.

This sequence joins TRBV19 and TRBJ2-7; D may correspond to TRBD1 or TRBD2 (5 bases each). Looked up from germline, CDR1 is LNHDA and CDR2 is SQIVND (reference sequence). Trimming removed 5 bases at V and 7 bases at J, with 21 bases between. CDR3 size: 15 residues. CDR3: CASSWGSPEASEQYF. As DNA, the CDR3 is TGTGCCAGTAGTTGGGGGTCTCCCGAGGCGTCTGAGCAGTACTTC.

The CDR3 spells CASSVGQQSSYEQYF. CDR3 DNA sequence: TGTGCCAGCAGCGTTGGACAGCAGAGCTCCTACGAGCAGTACTTC. This chain connects TRBV14 to TRBJ2-7; D may be TRBD1 (6 bases). Looked up from germline, CDR1 is SGHDN and CDR2 is FVKESK. The CDR3 has 15 residues. Trimming removed 5 bases from V and 0 bases from J, with 14 bases in between. Using reference TRBV14 and TRBJ2-7 for the parts outside the CDR3, the full variable domain is EAGVTQFPSHSVIEKGQTVTLRCDPISGHDNLYWYRRVMGKEIKFLLHFVKESKQDESGMPNNRFLAERTGGTYSTLKVQPAELEDSGVYFCASSVGQQSSYEQYFGPGTRLTVT.

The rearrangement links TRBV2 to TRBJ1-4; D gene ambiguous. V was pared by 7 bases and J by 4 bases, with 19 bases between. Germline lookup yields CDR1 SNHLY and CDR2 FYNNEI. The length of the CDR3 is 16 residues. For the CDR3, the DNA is TGTGCCAGCAACCTGGCCCCGCGCGGCGGTAATGAAAAACTGTTTTTT. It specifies CASNLAPRGGNEKLFF.